These 21 T cell receptor beta chains came from one sample sequenced in a study of T cells in localized non-small cell lung cancer. Profiled with immunoSEQ multiplex PCR; TCRdb holds only in-frame clones, not every one. The profile covers about 33,000 clones, with 87% appearing a single time and around 17% taken by the ten largest. The source material was peripheral blood mononuclear cells, sampled before any cancer treatment. The origin of the receptors is a man aged 35 to 70 with stage III lung adenocarcinoma.

This rearrangement joins TRBV2 to TRBJ1-5, with 9 bases identical to TRBD1. The J segment lost 4 bases and the V segment lost 6 bases, leaving 10 bases of the junction unmatched. The CDR3 runs 16 residues. Germline values: CDR1 SNHLY, CDR2 FYNNEI. The CDR3 loop reads CASREQGAGLNQPQHF. The CDR3 DNA reads as TGTGCCAGCAGGGAACAGGGGGCAGGACTAAATCAGCCCCAGCATTTT.

The chain is built from TRBV19 and TRBJ1-2, with D unresolved. The CDR3 has 13 amino acids. Germline assignment: CDR1 LNHDA and CDR2 SQIVND (reference sequence). The germline V and J ends were trimmed by 3 bases and 6 bases, with 11 bases remaining between them. The CDR3 DNA reads as TGTGCCAGTAGTATTTACGAAGGCAATGGCTACACCTTC. Translated: CASSIYEGNGYTF.

The V call is TRBV19, the J call TRBJ2-2; D not resolved. CDR1 and CDR2 (germline): LNHDA, SQIVND (reference sequence). The CDR3 length is 14 residues. Trimming shortened V by 1 base and J by 5 bases, and 8 bases separated the two germline ends. CDR3 protein: CASSIVRLTGELFF. The CDR3 DNA follows: TGTGCCAGTAGTATAGTACGGTTAACCGGGGAGCTGTTTTTT.

This sequence joins TRBV18 and TRBJ2-1; possibly TRBD2 for D (7 bases). V gave up 10 bases and J gave up 10 bases, with 11 bases separating them. There are 10 residues in the CDR3. Germline-derived CDR1 and CDR2 are KGHSH and LQKENI. Written as DNA, the CDR3 is TGTGCCACGGGGGGCGGAGAGCAGTTCTTC. The encoded protein is CATGGGEQFF. The variable domain in full, with the rest retrieved from reference TRBV18 and TRBJ2-1, is NAGVMQNPRHLVRRRGQEARLRCSPMKGHSHVYWYRQLPEEGLKFMVYLQKENIIDESGMPKERFSAEFPKEGPSILRIQQVVRGDSAAYFCATGGGEQFFGPGTRLTVL.

The chain carries TRBV4-3 and TRBJ2-3; 10 bases fit TRBD2. Germline V CDR1 and CDR2: LGHNA, YSLEER. Unmatched junction bases numbered 1, after V lost 0 bases and J lost 1 base. The CDR3 consists of 16 residues. CDR3 nucleotide sequence: TGCGCCAGCAGCCAAGAAGGGACTAGCGGCACAGATACGCAGTATTTT. It yields the protein CASSQEGTSGTDTQYF.

This clone was picked up one time. The V and J genes are TRBV7-6 and TRBJ2-3, with TRBD2 matching 12 bases. The CDR3 runs to 16 residues. The germline gives CDR1 SGHVS, CDR2 FNYEAQ. J gave up 4 bases and V 5 bases, and 7 bases lay outside the gene matches. The CDR3 nucleotides read TGTGCCAGCAGCCGACCCCTAGCGGGGGGGTCAGATACGCAGTATTTT. It yields the protein CASSRPLAGGSDTQYF. Drawing the rest from reference TRBV7-6 and TRBJ2-3, the complete variable domain is GAGVSQSPRYKVTKRGQDVALRCDPISGHVSLYWYRQALGQGPEFLTYFNYEAQQDKSGLPNDRFSAERPEGSISTLTIQRTEQRDSAMYRCASSRPLAGGSDTQYFGPGTRLTVL.

The chain joins TRBV7-2 to TRBJ2-3; 8 nucleotides match TRBD2. After removal of 5 bases from V and 2 bases from J, the junction contained 6 bases not matched to a gene. This CDR3 has 15 amino acids. CDR1 SGHTA and CDR2 FQGNSA come from the germline V gene. Here the CDR3 reads CASSVSGGPTDTQYF. The CDR3 nucleotides read TGTGCCAGCAGCGTCTCGGGGGGGCCCACAGATACGCAGTATTTT.

In DNA, the CDR3 is TGTGCCAGCAGCAGTAAAGGGTACAATGAGCAGTTCTTC. Residues: CASSSKGYNEQFF. V and J are TRBV6-4 and TRBJ2-1; D ambiguous. This CDR3 is 13 amino acids long. Germline V lookup: CDR1 MRHNA, CDR2 SNTAGT. Deletions cut 6 bases from V and 4 bases from J, with 10 bases between.

The V gene is TRBV7-2, the J gene TRBJ2-1, with TRBD1 matching 12 bases. This CDR3 contains 15 residues. The germline CDR1 and CDR2 sequences are SGHTA and FQGNSA. The V and J ends lost 5 bases and 10 bases, in that order; junction bases with no gene match: 9. This CDR3 reads CASSTTGTGGREQFF. The CDR3 DNA reads TGTGCCAGCAGCACAACCGGGACAGGGGGCCGGGAGCAGTTCTTC.

This chain links TRBV5-4 with TRBJ2-2; 8 nucleotides match TRBD1. The V and J ends lost 0 bases and 0 bases, in that order; junction bases with no gene match: 1. This CDR3 region has 16 residues. Germline V gene sequence: CDR1 SGHNT, CDR2 YYREEE (reference sequence). Here the CDR3 DNA reads TGTGCCAGCAGCTTGGTACAGGGGGCGAACACCGGGGAGCTGTTTTTT. As protein: CASSLVQGANTGELFF.

CDR3 protein: CANPCGSAFF. The CDR3 nucleotides are TGTGCCAACCCTTGCGGGTCTGCTTTCTTT. The chain couples TRBV5-7 to TRBJ1-1, with D hard to call. TRBV5-7 is reported as an ORF; its role is uncertain. CDR3 size: 10 residues. Trimming removed 9 bases from V and 11 bases from J, with 14 bases in between.

The chain combines TRBV19 with TRBJ2-5; D is undetermined. The CDR3 sequence is 13 residues long. Deletions cut 3 bases from V and 5 bases from J, with 10 bases between. Germline V gene lookup returns CDR1 LNHDA and CDR2 SQIVND (reference sequence). DNA of the CDR3: TGTGCCAGTAGTATCTCTAGTTGGGAGACCCAGTACTTC. This translates into CASSISSWETQYF.

This clone was seen only once. The chain is built from TRBV5-1 and TRBJ1-2; D remains unclear. Between the trimmed V and J ends, which lost 4 bases and 4 bases, there was a span of 14 bases. Germline V gene lookup returns CDR1 SGHRS and CDR2 YFSETQ. There are 14 residues in the CDR3. CDR3 DNA: TGCGCCAGCAGCCAGAACAAAAGGGCCTATGGCTACACCTTC. The encoded protein is CASSQNKRAYGYTF.

The chain couples TRBV18 to TRBJ2-5; D remains unclear. CDR3 size: 14 residues. Germline CDR1 is KGHSH and CDR2 is LQKENI. Trimming removed 2 bases at V and 5 bases at J, with 12 bases between. The CDR3 DNA is TGTGCCAGCTCACCAGGAGCCCCAAAGGAGACCCAGTACTTC. The encoded protein is CASSPGAPKETQYF.

The chain links TRBV7-2 to TRBJ2-7; TRBD2 agrees at 9 bases. The CDR3 is 16 amino acids. V lost 5 bases, J lost 7 bases, and 15 bases stayed unmatched. CDR1 and CDR2 (germline): SGHTA, FQGNSA. The CDR3 sequence is CASSRVGGGAVDEQYF. The CDR3 region has the DNA TGTGCCAGCAGCCGCGTTGGCGGGGGGGCAGTGGATGAGCAGTACTTC.

The chain has TRBV18 and TRBJ2-7, with a possible D match to TRBD1 (6 bases). The CDR3 is 14 amino acids. The germline gives CDR1 KGHSH, CDR2 LQKENI. The ends were cut back, 4 bases at V and 0 bases at J, with 10 bases in the middle. The CDR3 sequence: CASSQGQNSYEQYF. CDR3 DNA: TGTGCCAGCTCACAAGGACAGAACTCCTACGAGCAGTACTTC.

V usage is TRBV5-1 and J usage is TRBJ2-1; no clear D. The CDR3 extends over 12 amino acids. CDR1 is SGHRS, CDR2 YFSETQ, per germline. Trimming pared 3 bases from V and 2 bases from J, leaving 3 bases between. CDR3: CASSSAYNEQFF. CDR3 nucleotides: TGCGCCAGCAGCTCTGCCTACAATGAGCAGTTCTTC.

This chain uses TRBV2 with TRBJ1-1; D is ambiguous. The CDR3 spans 13 residues. The V gene's germline CDR1 is SNHLY and CDR2 FYNNEI. The V and J ends lost 5 bases and 4 bases respectively, with 11 bases between them. Here the CDR3 DNA reads TGTGCCAGCAGTCCGACTTTGATCACTGAAGCTTTCTTT. Translation: CASSPTLITEAFF. Looking up the rest from reference TRBV2 and TRBJ1-1 gives the full variable domain: EPEVTQTPSHQVTQMGQEVILRCVPISNHLYFYWYRQILGQKVEFLVSFYNNEISEKSEIFDDQFSVERPDGSNFTLKIRSTKLEDSAMYFCASSPTLITEAFFGQGTRLTVV.

The genes are TRBV2 and TRBJ1-6, with unresolved D. The germline gives CDR1 SNHLY, CDR2 FYNNEI. V lost 7 bases, J lost 6 bases, and 7 bases lay in between. CDR3 length: 12 residues. The CDR3 DNA reads as TGTGCCAGCACGGGTTCTAATTCACCCCTCCACTTT. This translates into CASTGSNSPLHF.

The chain joins TRBV5-6 to TRBJ2-5; D perhaps matches TRBD2 (5 bases). The germline CDR1 and CDR2 sequences are SGHDT and YYEEEE. Trimming removed 0 bases from V and 2 bases from J, with 14 bases in between. CDR3 length equals 16 residues. The CDR3 DNA sequence: TGTGCCAGCAGCTTGGGGCCGCCAGGCGGGCAAGAGACCCAGTACTTC. Amino acid sequence: CASSLGPPGGQETQYF.

The chain links TRBV7-2 to TRBJ2-2; no firm D call. V dropped 3 bases and J dropped 1 base, with 12 bases sitting between them. This CDR3 is built from 16 residues. Germline V gives CDR1 SGHTA, CDR2 FQGNSA. The CDR3 DNA reads TGTGCCAGCAGCTTCTATGGCCCGAGGAACACCGGGGAGCTGTTTTTT. It is translated as CASSFYGPRNTGELFF.